A single TCR beta chain is shown here with its context. This entry comes from a study of OX40 agonist ivuxolimab in advanced cancers. V dropped 10 bases and J dropped 5 bases, with 14 bases sitting between them. The CDR3 runs 13 residues. Germline V gene sequence: CDR1 ENHRY, CDR2 SYGVKD. Libraries were prepared by immunoSEQ multiplex PCR; TCRdb keeps only in-frame clonotypes and omits some of them. Of about 68,000 clones in the sample, more than 75% were seen once. The receptor comes from an adult with an advanced solid tumor such as melanoma, head and neck, liver or kidney cancer. The rearrangement links TRBV10-3 to TRBJ1-4; possible D gene TRBD1, 5 bases. Sequencing used CD4+ or CD8+ T cells sorted from blood, obtained in a trial of the OX40 agonist ivuxolimab. CDR3 in amino acids: CATTRQPNEKLFF. CDR3 coding DNA: TGTGCCACGACCAGACAGCCCAATGAAAAACTGTTTTTT.